The text below deals with one T cell receptor beta chain. The data are from a study of blood T cell repertoires in COVID-19. In the study overall: There were acute and convalescent COVID-19 samples, and they came from the United States, Italy and Spain. T cells, B-cell-depleted T cells, or PBMCs supplied cDNA or gDNA.

The CDR3 contains 13 residues. Germline V gives CDR1 MNHEY, CDR2 SVGAGI. Trimming pared 0 bases from V and 10 bases from J, leaving 10 bases between. Per the original methods: Cell counts per sample came from amplifying reference gene primers. Assay: immunoSEQ multiplex PCR; the TCRdb copy retains only in-frame clones and omits some. D and trimming come from the DNA, and the V and J calls and clone size come from that table. Among tens of thousands of clones, 80% to 85% were seen once, and the ten largest hold around 53%. This sequence was found in a man between 70 and 80 years old with acute or convalescent COVID-19. This sequence joins TRBV6-5 and TRBJ2-1, with D uncertain. Sequencing was performed on peripheral blood. Here the CDR3 DNA reads TGTGCCAGCAGTTACTCGAACGATCGGGAGCAGTTCTTC. As protein: CASSYSNDREQFF.